This T cell receptor beta chain was found in a study of T cell responses to AZD1222 COVID-19 vaccine. Study-wide background: Pooled in the analysis were second doses at about 4 or about 12 weeks.

Assay used: immunoSEQ multiplex PCR; TCRdb lists only in-frame clones, some missing. The profile covers over 130,000 clones, with about 86% appearing a single time and around 3.3% taken by the ten largest. Of note for this clone: Its antigen is unknown.

Unmatched junction bases numbered 4, after V lost 3 bases and J lost 2 bases. Germline loops: CDR1 LNHDA, CDR2 SQIVND (reference sequence). The CDR3 runs to 15 residues. Study-wide results and limits: Among those given AZD1222, only six were seropositive at baseline. A rise in Spike-specific TCR breadth and depth followed two AZD1222 doses.

This clonotype was sampled from an adult in good health. The sequences come from peripheral blood, collected on day 0 of AZD1222 vaccination. The chain uses TRBV19 and TRBJ1-2; 9 bases match TRBD1. Here the CDR3 DNA reads TGTGCCAGTAGTATCCCCGGGACAGGGAACTATGGCTACACCTTC. The encoded protein is CASSIPGTGNYGYTF.